The rows below give T cell receptor beta chains drawn from one sample of a study of cytomegalovirus exposure and HLA in healthy donors. The assay was immunoSEQ multiplex PCR, and TCRdb's table has in-frame clones only and misses some. The data show about 150,000 clones, roughly 70% seen once. The source material was PBMCs. The receptor set was obtained from a man aged 25 to 40 in good health and CMV-seronegative. Both conserved end residues are part of each CDR3. D genes are given only for firm matches. Size tells how often a clone was seen (once, few, many) or the class of an expanded clone, and some rows leave it out.

V	J	D	size	DNA	CDR3
TRBV15	TRBJ2-5	TRBD1	.	TGTGCCACCAGCTTTGCGGGACAGGGCAGGGAGACCCAGTACTTC	CATSFAGQGRETQYF
TRBV27	TRBJ2-1	.	few	TGTGCCAGCAGGGGACGACAGGTGGGTTACAATGAGCAGTTCTTC	CASRGRQVGYNEQFF
TRBV7-8	TRBJ2-5	TRBD1	.	TGTGCCAGCAGCGCCCGGGACAGGGTAATAGGAGAGACCCAGTACTTC	CASSARDRVIGETQYF
TRBV2	TRBJ2-5	TRBD2	.	TGTGCCAGCCGCGACAGCGGGGACGGGGGGACCCAGTACTTC	CASRDSGDGGTQYF
TRBV29-1	TRBJ1-2	TRBD1	.	TGCAGCGTTGAAGGACAGGGGCCTGGCTACCCCTTC	CSVEGQGPGYPF
TRBV5-6	TRBJ2-2	.	.	TGTGCCAGCAGCTTGGATTTCATGCAGGCCGGGGAGCTGTTTTTT	CASSLDFMQAGELFF
TRBV6-1	TRBJ2-5	TRBD1	.	TGTGCCAGCACGGGATTCAGGGGGTCGGGGTGGACCCAGTACTTC	CASTGFRGSGWTQYF
TRBV7-2	TRBJ2-2	.	.	TGTGCCAGCAGCTTGAGATTTACCGGGGAGCTGTTTTTT	CASSLRFTGELFF
TRBV19	TRBJ1-5	TRBD1	.	TGTGCCAGTAGAACTAGACAGGGGGTGACAAGCAATCAGCCCCAGCATTTT	CASRTRQGVTSNQPQHF
TRBV5-1	TRBJ2-2	.	.	TGCGCCAGCAGATCAGCGAACACCGGGGAGCTGTTTTTT	CASRSANTGELFF
TRBV4-2	TRBJ1-5	.	few	TGTGCCAGCAGCCAAGGGCAGTATGATCAGCCCCAGCATTTT	CASSQGQYDQPQHF
TRBV5-1	TRBJ1-2	TRBD1	.	TGCGCCAGCAGCTCGGGGACAGGCCCCTATGGCTACACCTTC	CASSSGTGPYGYTF
TRBV2	TRBJ1-5	TRBD1	.	TGTGCCAGCGTAGGGACAGGCGGCCTTTATGGCAATCAGCCCCAGCATTTT	CASVGTGGLYGNQPQHF
TRBV5-6	TRBJ1-2	TRBD1	.	TGTGCCAGCAGCCGACAGGGGAACTATGGCTACACCTTC	CASSRQGNYGYTF
TRBV4-3	TRBJ1-2	TRBD1	.	TGCGCCAGCAGCCATAATAACAGGGGCGGTGGCTATGGCTACACCTTC	CASSHNNRGGGYGYTF
TRBV2	TRBJ2-2	TRBD1	.	TGTGCCAGCAGGCGGGACAGGGATGGCACCGGGGAGCTGTTTTTT	CASRRDRDGTGELFF
TRBV6-5	TRBJ2-7	.	.	TGTGCCAGCAGTTATAATTGGGCCGGAGGCTACGAGCAGTACTTC	CASSYNWAGGYEQYF
TRBV28	TRBJ2-5	TRBD2	few	TGTGCCAGCAGTTTATCTAGCGGGGGAGAGGGAGAGACCCAGTACTTC	CASSLSSGGEGETQYF
TRBV5-4	TRBJ1-1	.	.	TGTGCCAGCAGCTTGGCAGGGGCCCTGAACACTGAAGCTTTCTTT	CASSLAGALNTEAFF
TRBV5-1	TRBJ2-3	.	.	TGCGCCAGCAGCCCACAGGGCGTGAAGACAGATACGCAGTATTTT	CASSPQGVKTDTQYF
TRBV5-1	TRBJ2-1	TRBD1	.	TGCGCCAGCAGCTTGGTCGTCAGGGGGCAGGGTGAGCAGTTCTTC	CASSLVVRGQGEQFF
TRBV6-1	TRBJ2-7	.	.	TGTGCCATGTCCCTCGGGACTGACTACGAGCAGTACTTC	CAMSLGTDYEQYF
TRBV7-9	TRBJ2-1	.	.	TGTGCCAGCAGCTCCTTAGAGGCGGTCCAATACAATGAGCAGTTCTTC	CASSSLEAVQYNEQFF
TRBV4-2	TRBJ1-3	.	.	TGTGCCAGCAGCCAAACGGTAGGGGGTGAGGGAAACACCATATATTTT	CASSQTVGGEGNTIYF
TRBV7-2	TRBJ2-3	.	few	TGTGCCAGCAGCTTGAGTGTTGGCACAGATACGCAGTATTTT	CASSLSVGTDTQYF
TRBV27	TRBJ2-7	.	few	TGTGCCAGCAGCAACATTCTTTCCTACGAGCAGTACTTC	CASSNILSYEQYF
TRBV19	TRBJ1-5	.	.	TGTGCCAGTAGTATGGGGGCAGACATTAATCAGCCCCAGCATTTT	CASSMGADINQPQHF
TRBV7-8	TRBJ1-6	.	.	TGTGCCAGCAGCTTAGAGTCACAGACGAATTCACCCCTCCACTTT	CASSLESQTNSPLHF
TRBV5-1	TRBJ2-7	.	few	TGCGCCAGCAGCTCGGTGGGGCGGGGGCACTCCTACGAGCAGTACTTC	CASSSVGRGHSYEQYF
TRBV5-4	TRBJ1-1	.	.	TGTGCCAGCGCCCAAGACTCGACAGTGAACACTGAAGCTTTCTTT	CASAQDSTVNTEAFF
TRBV7-8	TRBJ2-6	.	.	TGTGCCAGCAGCTCGTCTCCCTCTGGGGCCAACGTCCTGACTTTC	CASSSSPSGANVLTF
TRBV15	TRBJ2-6	.	.	TGTGCCACCATTTCGAGCGGTGGGGCCAACGTCCTGACTTTC	CATISSGGANVLTF
TRBV27	TRBJ2-7	.	.	TGTGCCACCCTAAGGGGGTCCGAGCAGTACTTC	CATLRGSEQYF
TRBV7-6	TRBJ2-7	.	.	TGTGCCAGCAGCTTAGACAGGGACCATCCCTACGAGCAGTACTTC	CASSLDRDHPYEQYF
TRBV7-6	TRBJ2-3	TRBD1	.	TGTGCCAGCAGCTTGACAGGGAGCACAGATACGCAGTATTTT	CASSLTGSTDTQYF
TRBV11-2	TRBJ2-1	.	few	TGTGCCAGCAGCTTAGATCCGGGTATCCCCAATGAGCAGTTCTTC	CASSLDPGIPNEQFF
TRBV28	TRBJ2-7	TRBD2	few	TGTGCCAGCGGGGACCGGGCGGGGGGTCCCTACGAGCAGTACTTC	CASGDRAGGPYEQYF
TRBV7-7	TRBJ2-5	.	once	TGTGCTAGCAGCTTAGCGATAGAGCAGACCCAGTACTTC	CASSLAIEQTQYF
TRBV4-1	TRBJ2-7	TRBD1	.	TGCGCCAGCAGCCACACTACCGGGACAGGGAACTACGAGCAGTACTTC	CASSHTTGTGNYEQYF
TRBV29-1	TRBJ2-1	TRBD2	once	TGCAGCGTCTCGGGACTAGCGGGTTCGAGCTCCTACAATGAGCAGTTCTTC	CSVSGLAGSSSYNEQFF
TRBV5-4	TRBJ2-3	TRBD1	.	TGTGCCAGCAGCGTGGACAGGGGCACAGATACGCAGTATTTT	CASSVDRGTDTQYF
TRBV7-2	TRBJ1-5	.	.	TGTGCCAGCAGCTACAGTAGCAATCAGCCCCAGCATTTT	CASSYSSNQPQHF
TRBV18	TRBJ2-7	.	few	TGTGCCAGCTCACCCGACAGAACCCGTTACGAGCAGTACTTC	CASSPDRTRYEQYF
TRBV4-3	TRBJ1-1	.	few	TGCGCCAGCAGCCAAGATACGGGGGACGGTAGCACTGAAGCTTTCTTT	CASSQDTGDGSTEAFF
TRBV7-8	TRBJ1-4	TRBD1	.	TGTGCCAGCAGCCTCTTGACAGGGCTACATGAAAAACTGTTTTTT	CASSLLTGLHEKLFF
TRBV30	TRBJ1-6	.	once	TGTGCCTGGAGTCCCGGTCAGGGCTTTGGAAATTCACCCCTCCACTTT	CAWSPGQGFGNSPLHF
TRBV6-6	TRBJ2-7	TRBD1	.	TGTGCCAGCAGACAGGGGGGCTCGGGGGAGCAGTACTTC	CASRQGGSGEQYF
TRBV28	TRBJ1-5	.	.	TGTGCCAGCAGTTTAATAAGCAGGTATAGCAATCAGCCCCAGCATTTT	CASSLISRYSNQPQHF